The clone carrying this T cell receptor beta chain was observed a few times. These data belong to a study of regulatory T cells in long-lasting Graves disease. Study overall: Over 5 years of antithyroid drugs with positive TSH receptor antibodies was taken to mean persistent Graves' disease.

According to the study, TCR beta libraries were built with iRepertoire HTBI primers and CDR3-region Arm-PCR. MiXCR, applied by TCRdb to the multiplex PCR reads, yields one record per CDR3 protein. The table includes some 330,000 distinct CDR3 sequences, roughly 24% detected once. The germline V and J ends were trimmed by 1 base and 10 bases, with 22 bases remaining between them. The CDR3 consists of 16 residues. CDR1 is MGHDK, CDR2 SYGVNS, per germline. The time point: persistent/refractory GD, antithyroid drugs over 5 years with positive TRAb. PBMC-extracted RNA yielded the TCR library. Patients hailed from an endocrinology department in Xi'an, China.

The sequencing used peripheral blood mononuclear cells (PBMCs), collected when the disease was refractory, from a patient treated with antithyroid drugs. This chain links TRBV25-1 with TRBJ1-1; unclear D gene. The TCR was taken from a woman aged 40 to 49 with Graves disease. DNA of the CDR3: TGTGCCAGCAGTGAATTGGGCCCCCCTCTTGAAGGTAGAGCTTTCTTT. Translated, it gives CASSELGPPLEGRAFF. Looking up the rest from reference TRBV25-1 and TRBJ1-1 gives the full variable domain: EADIYQTPRYLVIGTGKKITLECSQTMGHDKMYWYQQDPGMELHLIHYSYGVNSTEKGDLSSESTVSRIRTEHFPLTLESARPSHTSQYLCASSELGPPLEGRAFFGQGTRLTVV.